This T cell receptor beta chain was retrieved from a study of cytomegalovirus exposure and HLA in healthy donors. Note on this clone: Its antigen is as yet unknown.

PCR employed 60 Vbeta and 13 Jbeta primers. Clones were sequenced by immunoSEQ multiplex PCR, and TCRdb holds only the in-frame ones, with some missing. The table shows 130,000 or so clones, with over 8% occurring only once. CDR1 and CDR2 (germline): LNHDA, SQIVND (reference sequence). V lost 3 bases and J lost 4; bases outside the gene matches: 9. The CDR3 totals 15 residues. Study results and caveats: Highly shared sequence variants in one cluster were likely a sequencing artifact. Most subjects' HLA-A and HLA-B alleles were reportedly predicted from TCR beta sequences.

Sequencing was done on a sample of PBMCs. The receptor was derived from a man in his forties or fifties in good health and CMV-seronegative. This sequence joins TRBV19 and TRBJ2-7, with TRBD2 matching 7 bases. This CDR3 reads CASSILRGEDYEQYF. CDR3 nucleotides: TGTGCCAGTAGTATCCTCCGGGGGGAGGATTACGAGCAGTACTTC.